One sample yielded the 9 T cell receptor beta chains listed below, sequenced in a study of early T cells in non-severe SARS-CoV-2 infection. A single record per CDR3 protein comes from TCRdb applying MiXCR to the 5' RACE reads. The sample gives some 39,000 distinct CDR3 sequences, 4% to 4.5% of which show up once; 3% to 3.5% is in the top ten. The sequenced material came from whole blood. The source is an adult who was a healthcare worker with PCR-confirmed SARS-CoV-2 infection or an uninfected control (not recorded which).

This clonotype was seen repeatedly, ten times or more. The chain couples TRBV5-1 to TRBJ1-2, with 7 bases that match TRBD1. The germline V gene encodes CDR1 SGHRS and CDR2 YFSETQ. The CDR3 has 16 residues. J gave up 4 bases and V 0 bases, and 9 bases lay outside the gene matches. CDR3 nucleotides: TGCGCCAGCAGCTTGGCCCAAGGGACAGCTATCTATGGCTACACCTTC. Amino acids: CASSLAQGTAIYGYTF. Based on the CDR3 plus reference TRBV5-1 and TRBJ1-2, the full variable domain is KAGVTQTPRYLIKTRGQQVTLSCSPISGHRSVSWYQQTPGQGLQFLFEYFSETQRNKGNFPGRFSGRQFSNSRSEMNVSTLELGDSALYLCASSLAQGTAIYGYTFGSGTRLTVV.

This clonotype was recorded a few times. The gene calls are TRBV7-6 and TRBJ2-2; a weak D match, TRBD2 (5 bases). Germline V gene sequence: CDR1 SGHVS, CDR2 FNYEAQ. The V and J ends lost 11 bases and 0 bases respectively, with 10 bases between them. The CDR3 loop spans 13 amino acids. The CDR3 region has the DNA TGTGCCGGCGTCGGGGCGAACACCGGGGAGCTGTTTTTT. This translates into CAGVGANTGELFF.

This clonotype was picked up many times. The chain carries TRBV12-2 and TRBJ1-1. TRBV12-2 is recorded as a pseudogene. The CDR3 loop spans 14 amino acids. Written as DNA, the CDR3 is TGTGCAAGTCGCTTAGCGCACTTCAATCTCGGAGCTTTCTTT. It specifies CASRLAHFNLGAFF.

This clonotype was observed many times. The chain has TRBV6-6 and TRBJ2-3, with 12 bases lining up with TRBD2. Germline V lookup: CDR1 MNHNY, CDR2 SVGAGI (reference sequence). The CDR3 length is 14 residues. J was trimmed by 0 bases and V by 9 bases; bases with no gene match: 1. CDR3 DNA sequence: TGTGCCAGTGGGACTAGCGGGAGCACAGATACGCAGTATTTT. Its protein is CASGTSGSTDTQYF.

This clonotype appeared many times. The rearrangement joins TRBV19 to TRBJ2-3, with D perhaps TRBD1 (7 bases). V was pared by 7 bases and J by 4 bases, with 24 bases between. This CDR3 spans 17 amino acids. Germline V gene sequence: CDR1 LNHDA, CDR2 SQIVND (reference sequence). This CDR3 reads CASTYMPRGRGADTQYF. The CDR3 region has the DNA TGTGCCAGTACCTATATGCCCCGGGGCAGGGGGGCAGATACGCAGTATTTT. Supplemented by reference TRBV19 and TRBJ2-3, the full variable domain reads DGGITQSPKYLFRKEGQNVTLSCEQNLNHDAMYWYRQDPGQGLRLIYYSQIVNDFQKGDIAEGYSVSREKKESFPLTVTSAQKNPTAFYLCASTYMPRGRGADTQYFGPGTRLTVL.

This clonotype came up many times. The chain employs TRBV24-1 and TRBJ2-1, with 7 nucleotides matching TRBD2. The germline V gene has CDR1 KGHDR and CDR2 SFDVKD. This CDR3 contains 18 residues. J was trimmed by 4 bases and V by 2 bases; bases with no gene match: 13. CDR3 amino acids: CATSDSPFTSAIYNEQFF. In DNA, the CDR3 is TGTGCCACCAGTGATTCTCCCTTCACTAGCGCGATATACAATGAGCAGTTCTTC.

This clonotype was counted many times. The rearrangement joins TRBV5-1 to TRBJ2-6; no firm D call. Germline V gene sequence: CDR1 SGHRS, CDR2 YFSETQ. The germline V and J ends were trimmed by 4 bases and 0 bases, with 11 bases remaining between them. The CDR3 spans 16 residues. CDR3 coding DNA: TGCGCCAGCAGCCCCGGACGGAACTCTGGGGCCAACGTCCTGACTTTC. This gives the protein CASSPGRNSGANVLTF.

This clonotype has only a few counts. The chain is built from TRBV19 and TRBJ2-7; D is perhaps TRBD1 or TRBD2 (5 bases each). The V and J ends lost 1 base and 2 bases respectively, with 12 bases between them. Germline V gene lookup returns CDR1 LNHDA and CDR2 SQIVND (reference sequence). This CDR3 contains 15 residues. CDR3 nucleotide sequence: TGTGCCAGTAGTATAGGAAGCGGACACCCCTACGAGCAGTACTTC. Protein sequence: CASSIGSGHPYEQYF.

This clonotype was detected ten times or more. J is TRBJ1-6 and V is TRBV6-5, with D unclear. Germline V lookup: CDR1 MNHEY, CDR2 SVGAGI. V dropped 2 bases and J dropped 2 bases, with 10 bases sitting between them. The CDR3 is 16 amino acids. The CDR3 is CASSYRPAAYNSPLHF. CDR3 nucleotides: TGTGCCAGCAGTTACCGACCGGCAGCCTATAATTCACCCCTCCACTTT.